The next 20 T cell receptor beta chains were all read from a single sample in a study of regulatory T cells in long-lasting Graves disease. Time point reported: newly diagnosed GD, antithyroid drugs for less than 3 months. The authors made the TCR library using RNA they extracted from PBMCs. Building of the TCR beta libraries involved iRepertoire HTBI primers and Arm-PCR of CDR3 regions. TCRdb used MiXCR to reprocess the multiplex PCR reads, holding one entry per CDR3 protein. The sample carries just over 600,000 distinct CDR3 sequences, roughly 15% recorded once. These same records also appear under a second study, on T cells in Graves' hyperthyroidism and ophthalmopathy.

The specimen was peripheral blood mononuclear cells (PBMCs), collected at new diagnosis, from a patient treated with antithyroid drugs. Every receptor here comes from a young woman with Graves disease.

The table lists this clonotype with a count of one. CDR3 sequence reads: CASSAATGATTGELFF. CDR3 in DNA: TGTGCCAGCAGCGCGGCGACAGGGGCGACCACCGGGGAGCTGTTTTTT. The chain joins TRBV9 to TRBJ2-2, with 8 bases identical to TRBD1. CDR3 length equals 16 residues. The germline V gene has CDR1 SGDLS and CDR2 YYNGEE. Trimming at V came to 3 bases and at J to 4 bases, leaving 8 bases not matched to a gene. The entire variable domain, with the rest obtained from reference TRBV9 and TRBJ2-2, is as follows: DSGVTQTPKHLITATGQRVTLRCSPRSGDLSVYWYQQSLDQGLQFLIQYYNGEERAKGNILERFSAQQFPDLHSELNLSSLELGDSALYFCASSAATGATTGELFFGEGSRLTVL.

The chain links TRBV19 to TRBJ1-1; D remains ambiguous. V was pared by 5 bases and J by 4 bases, with 8 bases between. Per the germline V gene, CDR1 is LNHDA and CDR2 is SQIVND (reference sequence). CDR3 length: 12 amino acids. CDR3 residues: CASSGRSTEAFF. The DNA for the CDR3 is TGTGCCAGTAGTGGCCGTAGCACTGAAGCTTTCTTT.

This clonotype was seen at least ten times. The chain couples TRBV11-2 to TRBJ1-1; D is uncertain. Germline CDR1 and CDR2: SGHAT and FQNNGV. V lost 2 bases, J lost 0 bases, and 10 bases lay in between. The CDR3 is 15 amino acids. The CDR3 DNA reads TGTGCCAGCAGCTTACAGAGTGCCGTGAACACTGAAGCTTTCTTT. This encodes CASSLQSAVNTEAFF. Complete variable domain (other parts from reference TRBV11-2 and TRBJ1-1): EAGVAQSPRYKIIEKRQSVAFWCNPISGHATLYWYQQILGQGPKLLIQFQNNGVVDDSQLPKDRFSAERLKGVDSTLKIQPAKLEDSAVYLCASSLQSAVNTEAFFGQGTRLTVV.

In its sample, this clonotype was seen many times. The chain couples TRBV6-5 to TRBJ2-1; D ambiguous. The CDR3 contains 14 residues. In germline, CDR1 is MNHEY, CDR2 SVGAGI. Trimming shortened V by 0 bases and J by 5 bases, and 8 bases separated the two germline ends. The CDR3 reads CASSYSIHNNEQFF. The CDR3, as DNA: TGTGCCAGCAGTTACTCGATTCACAACAATGAGCAGTTCTTC.

V is TRBV10-3 and J is TRBJ1-4; D may be TRBD1 (6 bases). Deletions cut 5 bases from V and 8 bases from J, with 15 bases between. Germline CDR1 ENHRY, CDR2 SYGVKD. CDR3 length equals 14 residues. The CDR3 reads CAISKTGPLEKLFF. The CDR3 DNA reads TGTGCCATCAGTAAAACAGGGCCTCTCGAAAAACTGTTTTTT.

This clonotype came up a few times. The chain joins TRBV20-1 to TRBJ1-1; TRBD1 agrees at 7 bases. Germline values: CDR1 DFQATT, CDR2 SNEGSKA (reference sequence). V was clipped by 3 bases and J by 2 bases; unmatched bases: 6. The CDR3 is 14 residues long. The CDR3, as DNA: TGCAGTGCTAGGACAGGGATGGTAAACACTGAAGCTTTCTTT. Amino acid sequence: CSARTGMVNTEAFF.

This clonotype occurred once. This likely reflects a read error, since a far larger clone is one base away. The chain is built from TRBV2 and TRBJ1-2; tentative D call: TRBD1 (6 bases). The V gene's germline CDR1 is SNHLY and CDR2 FYNNEI. Trimming removed 10 bases from V and 6 bases from J, with 30 bases in between. The CDR3 has 17 residues. The CDR3 here is CATSRDSRLQGSDGYTF. The CDR3 region has the DNA TGTGCCACCAGCAGAGATTCCAGACTACAGGGATCGGATGGCTACACCTTC.

This clonotype was detected only a few times. A much larger clonotype is one base distant, so this may be a read error. V and J are TRBV6-1 and TRBJ1-5; a possible D gene is TRBD1 (6 bases). CDR1 MNHNS and CDR2 SASEGT come from the germline V gene. The CDR3 is 16 residues long. The CDR3 bases are TGTGCCAACAGTAGACAAACAGGGTACAGCAATCAGCCCCAGCATTTT. It encodes CANSRQTGYSNQPQHF.

This clonotype was recorded a few times. The chain is built from TRBV6-2 or TRBV6-3 and TRBJ2-1, with 7 nucleotides matching TRBD2. The J segment lost 3 bases and the V segment lost 2 bases, leaving 10 bases of the junction unmatched. Germline lookup yields CDR1 MNHEY and CDR2 SVGEGT. The CDR3 has 17 amino acids. The DNA for the CDR3 is TGTGCCAGCAGTTACGACGCGTTGGGAGGGAACTACAATGAGCAGTTCTTC. It specifies CASSYDALGGNYNEQFF.

The chain is built from TRBV18 and TRBJ1-2; 7 bases agree with TRBD1. V was pared by 3 bases and J by 8 bases, with 18 bases of the junction left unmatched. The CDR3 runs 17 residues. Germline lookup yields CDR1 KGHSH and CDR2 LQKENI. CDR3 residues: CASSPYPRQGTSRGYTF. The CDR3 DNA reads as TGTGCCAGCTCACCCTACCCGAGACAGGGAACTTCGAGAGGCTACACCTTC.

In its sample, this clonotype was seen many times. The chain joins TRBV7-9 to TRBJ2-1; D is possibly TRBD2 (6 bases). V lost 0 bases to trimming and J lost 6 bases, with 6 bases between them. CDR1 and CDR2 (germline): SEHNR, FQNEAQ (reference sequence). This CDR3 has 13 amino acids. The CDR3 reads CASSLAGSNEQFF. CDR3 bases: TGTGCCAGCAGCTTAGCCGGGAGCAATGAGCAGTTCTTC.

Notes on this clonotype: A much more abundant neighbour one base away suggests this may be a read error. The rearrangement uses TRBV5-1 and TRBJ2-7, with 10 bases aligning to TRBD2. The CDR3 totals 14 residues. Germline V CDR1 and CDR2: SGHRS, YFSETQ. This chain's CDR3 is CTSSFGLAVDEQYF. CDR3 DNA: TGCACCAGCAGCTTCGGACTAGCGGTAGACGAGCAGTACTTC. Together with reference TRBV5-1 and TRBJ2-7, the CDR3 gives the full variable domain: KAGVTQTPRYLIKTRGQQVTLSCSPISGHRSVSWYQQTPGQGLQFLFEYFSETQRNKGNFPGRFSGRQFSNSRSEMNVSTLELGDSALYLCTSSFGLAVDEQYFGPGTRLTVT.

Concerning this clonotype itself: A much bigger clone sits one base away, suggesting this may be a read error. The chain joins TRBV2 to TRBJ2-2; D ambiguous. Trimming took 11 bases from V and 6 from J, leaving 10 bases between them. The CDR3 is made up of 11 amino acids. Germline V CDR1 and CDR2: SNHLY, FYNNEI. This chain's CDR3 is CAGIVSGELFF. CDR3 bases: TGTGCCGGCATTGTTTCCGGGGAGCTGTTTTTT.

This clonotype was seen ten or more times. This chain connects TRBV30 to TRBJ2-5; tentative D call: TRBD1 (5 bases). The CDR3 totals 15 residues. Trimming removed 0 bases at V and 3 bases at J, with 14 bases between. Germline V gene lookup returns CDR1 GTSNPN and CDR2 SVGIG (reference sequence). The CDR3 coding sequence is TGTGCCTGGAGTGTACAGGAGCGTTTAAAAGAGACCCAGTACTTC. Translated, it gives CAWSVQERLKETQYF. The full variable domain, rest sourced from reference TRBV30 and TRBJ2-5, is SQTIHQWPATLVQPVGSPLSLECTVEGTSNPNLYWYRQAAGRGLQLLFYSVGIGQISSEVPQNLSASRPQDRQFILSSKKLLLSDSGFYLCAWSVQERLKETQYFGPGTRLLVL.

Ten or more counts support this clonotype. The V call is TRBV7-2, the J call TRBJ1-2; maybe TRBD1 (6 bases). This CDR3 is built from 17 residues. V was pared by 4 bases and J by 5 bases, with 23 bases between. Germline assignment: CDR1 SGHTA and CDR2 FQGNSA. The CDR3 sequence is CASSSGPYREGLYGYTF. The DNA of the CDR3 is TGTGCCAGCAGCTCGGGGCCTTACAGGGAGGGACTATATGGCTACACCTTC.

The chain recombines TRBV28 with TRBJ2-7, with TRBD1 matching 10 bases. Germline CDR1 is MDHEN and CDR2 is SYDVKM. V shed 3 bases and J 2 bases; nucleotides not matched to a gene: 4. The CDR3 spans 15 residues. The CDR3 nucleotides read TGTGCCAGCAGTTTCTGGACAGGGGGAACCTACGAGCAGTACTTC. Protein: CASSFWTGGTYEQYF.

This clonotype was picked up a small number of times. The gene calls are TRBV27 and TRBJ2-2, with D perhaps TRBD2 (5 bases). Germline V gene lookup returns CDR1 MNHEY and CDR2 SMNVEV (reference sequence). This CDR3 contains 18 residues. V lost 6 bases and J lost 3, with 23 bases in between. This CDR3 is CASSRPTIDYRYTGELFF. The CDR3 region has the DNA TGTGCCAGCAGCCGACCAACTATTGACTATCGATACACCGGGGAGCTGTTTTTT.

The J gene is TRBJ1-2, the V gene TRBV6-1; D is unclear. The CDR3 is made up of 12 amino acids. CDR1 MNHNS and CDR2 SASEGT come from the germline V gene. The V end was cut by 6 bases, the J end by 7 bases, with 12 bases between. Here the CDR3 DNA reads TGTGCCAGCAGGAAATTTAGTAGTGGCTACACCTTC. Encoded protein: CASRKFSSGYTF.

Only a few counts were recorded for this clonotype. The chain employs TRBV6-1 and TRBJ1-5; 7 bases align to TRBD1. The CDR3 is made up of 15 amino acids. CDR1 is MNHNS, CDR2 SASEGT, per germline. V gave up 6 bases and J gave up 4 bases; unmatched junction bases: 9. The CDR3 protein is CASRSPGTDNQPQHF. DNA of the CDR3: TGTGCCAGCAGATCCCCCGGGACAGATAATCAGCCCCAGCATTTT.

At least ten counts were recorded for this clonotype. V and J are TRBV29-1 and TRBJ2-7; TRBD2 matches 9 bases. The ends lost 2 bases at V and 3 bases at J; junction bases unmatched: 2. The CDR3 covers 13 residues. Looked up from germline, CDR1 is SQVTM and CDR2 is ANQGSEA. Here the CDR3 reads CSVETSGFYEQYF. The CDR3 coding sequence is TGCAGCGTTGAAACTAGCGGGTTCTACGAGCAGTACTTC.